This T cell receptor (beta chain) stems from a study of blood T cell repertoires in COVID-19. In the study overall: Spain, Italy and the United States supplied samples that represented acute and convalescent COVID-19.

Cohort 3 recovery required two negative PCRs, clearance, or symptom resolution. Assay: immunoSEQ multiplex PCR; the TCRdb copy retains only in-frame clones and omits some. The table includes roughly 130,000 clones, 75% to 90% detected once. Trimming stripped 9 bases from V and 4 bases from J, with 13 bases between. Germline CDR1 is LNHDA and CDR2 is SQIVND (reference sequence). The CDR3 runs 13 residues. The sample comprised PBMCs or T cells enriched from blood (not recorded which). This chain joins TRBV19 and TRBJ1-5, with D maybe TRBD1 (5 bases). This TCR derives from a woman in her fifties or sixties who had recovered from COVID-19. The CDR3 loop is CASDSRSNQPQHF. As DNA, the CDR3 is TGTGCCAGCGACAGCAGATCTAATCAGCCCCAGCATTTT.